This T cell receptor (beta chain) was identified in a study of shared clonotypes between healthy human individuals. Broader study findings: The authors sampled blood alone, and tissue repertoires likely differ. Clonotypes that were shared across a handful of donors made up around 5% of naive CD4 clonotypes. The study drew on few donors, limiting represented genetic and exposure-history diversity.

The naive CD8 fraction comprised CD45RO-negative cells positively selected for CCR7 and excluded terminally differentiated effector memory CD45RA+ cells. The genomic DNA of each subset was split evenly across several immunoSEQ plates. Repertoires were generated with immunoSEQ multiplex PCR, while TCRdb's copy carries only in-frame clones and drops some. This repertoire shows millions of clones, more than 85% found once; its top ten account for under 2%. Of note for this clone: Its antigen remains unknown.

The germline gives CDR1 SGHDN, CDR2 FVKESK. The CDR3 covers 17 residues. The trim removed 1 base at V and 5 bases at J, leaving 10 bases unmatched. This TCR came from a man aged 18 to 30 in good health. Some clones in this sample may be carry-over from other donors' samples. The chain employs TRBV14 and TRBJ1-4; TRBD1 aligns across 7 bases. Sequenced input: naive CD8+ T cells from PBMCs. The CDR3 here is CASSQGVVDRANEKLFF. CDR3 nucleotide sequence: TGTGCCAGCAGCCAAGGGGTGGTTGACAGGGCGAATGAAAAACTGTTTTTT.